The text below deals with one TCR beta chain. No antigen is known for it. The input lacks base qualities; no much larger clone sits a single base away. TCRbeta CDR3 regions were amplified from genomic DNA using the immunoSEQ Assay, a bias-controlled multiplex PCR. Turning to the authors' computational methods: Within the assay, amplification of reference gene primers was used to estimate how many nucleated cells each sample contained. To quantify the absolute abundance of each unique TCRbeta CDR3 rearrangement, sequence reads were collapsed and filtered. For each sample, productive Simpson clonality was calculated as the square root of Simpson's diversity index across productive rearrangements. Sourced from immuneACCESS, this table was stored by TCRdb with only in-frame sequences that have V and J called. A share of the clones is absent; for the studies checked, an unresolved V gene accounts for under half, and the remainder has no known explanation. The DNA gave D and trimming, while V, J and clone size come from that table. Present in this sample are about 330,000 clones, approximately 88% of which were seen just once. The top ten clonotypes cover 5% of the sample.

These data belong to a study of blood T cell repertoires in COVID-19 (dated by TCRdb to about 2020). The study in broad terms: Collaborator samples came from the United States, Italy and Spain and covered acute and convalescent phases of COVID-19. The material from the prospective study consisted of cDNA or gDNA derived from T cells, B-cell-depleted T cells, or PBMCs. Subjects who had been exposed to COVID-19, were actively infected with it, or had recovered from it provided the deeply sampled blood TCRbeta repertoires that made up the dataset. The repertoires were released in a freely available public database meant as a resource for research on the immune response to SARS-CoV-2. The samples were drawn from the first 160 participants of the ongoing ImmuneRACE study and from more than 1,000 subjects provided by 6 global collaborators. Sample metadata almost always included a de-identified subject ID, COVID-19 status, age in years and sex. Where HLA class I and class II types were available, the types were taken from metadata supplied by the sample provider, not from assay-based typing.

Enrolling through a virtual design, the prospective study's participants ranged in age from roughly 18 to 89 years and lived across about two dozen United States geographic areas. Cohort assignment in the prospective study relied on participant-reported clinical history from a screening survey and a study questionnaire. ImmuneRACE Cohort 3 recovered participants were defined by two consecutive negative NP/OP PCR tests, healthcare professional clearance, or symptom resolution. Mobile phlebotomists in the prospective study collected whole blood, serum and a nasopharyngeal or oropharyngeal swab from every participant. Participants in the prospective study had the option to provide additional blood draws and questionnaires over a roughly two-month period. Prospective study blood samples were shipped either frozen or at room temperature before DNA extraction. Compared with germline, V lacks 4 bases and J lacks 0 bases; bases without a gene match: 5. The germline V gene supplies CDR1 SNHLY and CDR2 FYNNEI. The CDR3 covers 15 residues, taking in both the cysteine and the phenylalanine. The CDR3 DNA has 45 bases and is translated from base 1.

Broader findings and caveats from the paper: The quantity of clinical and demographic metadata differed by source and by participant and was supplied without curation.

This clonotype was obtained from a man between 25 and 39 years old who had recovered from COVID-19. Sample: PBMCs or T cells enriched from blood (not recorded which). The chain links TRBV2 with TRBJ1-1, and 7 bases in between align with TRBD1. The DNA is as follows: TGTGCCAGCAGTGCCCGACAGGGTTTGAACACTGAAGCTTTCTTT. It encodes CASSARQGLNTEAFF.